Sequencing of this T cell receptor (beta chain) was carried out in a study of early T cells in non-severe SARS-CoV-2 infection. This clonotype was recorded at least ten times. Separate cDNA molecules each had unique molecular identifiers attached to them. In TCRdb, the 5' RACE reads were re-called with MiXCR into one record per CDR3 protein. The repertoire holds 70,000 to 90,000 distinct CDR3 sequences, with under 11% as singletons. Germline V gives CDR1 SGHRS, CDR2 YFSETQ. This CDR3 is 16 amino acids long. Trimming took off 4 bases at V and 5 bases at J, with 16 bases between the two ends. The gene calls are TRBV5-1 and TRBJ1-6, with a possible D match to TRBD1 (6 bases). The TCR comes from an adult who was a healthcare worker with PCR-confirmed SARS-CoV-2 infection or an uninfected control (not recorded which). This sample comprised whole blood, obtained at baseline. CDR3 in DNA: TGCGCCAGCAGCCCCTTAGGGGGGTCTAATAATTCACCCCTCCACTTT. Translating it yields CASSPLGGSNNSPLHF.